This TCR beta chain originates from a study of memory CD4+ T cells and cytomegalovirus serostatus. Study at large: This sample comes from healthy Belgian adults, several CMV seropositive, roughly 22 seronegative. Study observations and caveats: CMV serostatus prediction reached median AUC around 0.95, or 0.9 with US-trained model.

In the original processing: After removing out-of-frame reads, over 2 million distinct TCRbeta sequences remained. Assay: immunoSEQ multiplex PCR; the TCRdb copy retains only in-frame clones and omits some. That table furnishes V, J and clone size, whereas the DNA furnished D and trimming. The table shows tens of thousands of clones, with roughly 76% occurring only once. Single viable CD3+CD4+CD8-CD45RO+ cells were sorted as the memory CD4+ T cells. Serum IgG to CMV pp150, pp28, p38 and p52 defined serostatus. In the case of this clone: No antigen is known for it.

The germline CDR1 and CDR2 sequences are SQVTM and ANQGSEA. V lost 6 bases to trimming and J lost 2 bases, with 12 bases between them. The CDR3 has 13 amino acids. The V call is TRBV29-1, the J call TRBJ2-3; D remains unclear. The sequencing sample was made of memory CD4+ T cells from blood. This receptor was obtained from an adult in good health and CMV-seropositive. The CDR3 reads CSVGAGVTDTQYF. The CDR3 region has the DNA TGCAGCGTCGGAGCTGGGGTCACAGATACGCAGTATTTT.